This TCR beta chain was identified during a study of blood T cell repertoires in COVID-19. On the study more broadly: Acute-phase and convalescent COVID-19 samples originated in the United States, Italy and Spain. Nucleic acid was either cDNA or gDNA, and it came from T cells, B-cell-depleted T cells, or PBMCs.

Original data processing: Amplified reference gene primers provided the basis for estimating nucleated cell counts. Data came from immunoSEQ multiplex PCR; TCRdb stores just in-frame clones and leaves some out. V and J calls plus clone size are reproduced from that table; the DNA served to infer D and trimming. The data show about 130,000 clones, approximately 87% seen once. Trimming cost V 6 bases and J 6 bases; bases outside gene matches: 4. CDR3 length: 13 amino acids. The V gene's germline CDR1 is KGHSH and CDR2 LQKENI. The clonotype comes from a man in his 70s with active COVID-19. The gene calls are TRBV18 and TRBJ1-1; 10 positions agree with TRBD1. The sequenced material came from peripheral blood. CDR3 region: CASSGQGVAEAFF. CDR3 DNA sequence: TGTGCCAGCTCCGGACAGGGGGTCGCTGAAGCTTTCTTT.